Listed below are T cell receptor beta chains from one sample, sequenced in a study of cytomegalovirus exposure and HLA in healthy donors. Method: immunoSEQ multiplex PCR; TCRdb's copy keeps in-frame clones and lacks some. The repertoire holds more than 95,000 clones, with around 79% as singletons. What was sequenced was PBMCs. All receptors come from a man between 60 and 75 years old in good health and CMV-seropositive. The CDR3 runs from the conserved cysteine through the conserved F or W. D genes are given only for firm matches. The size field is filled for only some rows; it gives once, few, many or a size class.

size: -
J: TRBJ2-2
D: -
V: TRBV5-6
length: 14
CDR3: CASSLGAGTGELFF

size: few
J: TRBJ2-1
D: -
V: TRBV7-9
length: 12
CDR3: CSSSLGAHEQFF

size: -
J: TRBJ1-5
D: -
V: TRBV9
length: 15
CDR3: CASSVGGQSNQPQHF

size: -
J: TRBJ2-7
D: TRBD1
V: TRBV27
length: 14
CDR3: CASGLGTGGNEQYF

size: once
J: TRBJ2-3
D: -
V: TRBV5-8
length: 14
CDR3: CASSVGGDTDTQYF

size: -
J: TRBJ2-7
D: TRBD2
V: TRBV4-2
length: 17
CDR3: CASSQVISGGGSYEQYF

size: few
J: TRBJ1-4
D: -
V: TRBV5-1
length: 15
CDR3: CASSLTGKTNEKLFF

size: once
J: TRBJ1-5
D: -
V: TRBV7-8
length: 17
CDR3: CASSLFVGGASNQPQHF

size: -
J: TRBJ1-6
D: -
V: TRBV4-1
length: 16
CDR3: CASSQEGGGGISPLHF

size: -
J: TRBJ2-3
D: -
V: TRBV4-1
length: 14
CDR3: CASSRIGVTDTQYF

size: -
J: TRBJ1-2
D: TRBD1
V: TRBV12-5
length: 15
CDR3: CASGPQTGGANGYTF

size: few
J: TRBJ2-1
D: -
V: TRBV5-1
length: 15
CDR3: CASSLAGGSGNEQFF

size: -
J: TRBJ1-4
D: -
V: TRBV2
length: 15
CDR3: CASSEEGRKVEKLFF

size: -
J: TRBJ2-1
D: -
V: TRBV5-5
length: 15
CDR3: CASSLGGNSYNEQFF

size: -
J: -
D: -
V: TRBV28
length: 14
CDR3: CASSPGGGTYEQYF

size: -
J: TRBJ1-5
D: TRBD1
V: TRBV7-2
length: 18
CDR3: CASSLLGGGTGGYQPQHF

size: -
J: TRBJ1-2
D: -
V: TRBV11-2
length: 12
CDR3: CASSLPNYGYTF

size: -
J: TRBJ2-2
D: TRBD2
V: TRBV9
length: 17
CDR3: CASSTRASGVSTGELFF

size: -
J: TRBJ1-2
D: -
V: TRBV6-5
length: 12
CDR3: CASTTEGGGDTF

size: -
J: TRBJ2-5
D: -
V: TRBV7-6
length: 12
CDR3: CASSLARETQYF

size: -
J: TRBJ2-1
D: TRBD2
V: TRBV2
length: 15
CDR3: CASSDGRGGRNEQFF

size: -
J: TRBJ2-7
D: -
V: TRBV30
length: 14
CDR3: CAWKAALSSYEQYF

size: -
J: TRBJ2-2
D: TRBD1
V: TRBV28
length: 14
CDR3: CASSSRTGPGELFF

size: -
J: TRBJ2-5
D: -
V: TRBV19
length: 15
CDR3: CASSIDLVSPETQYF

size: -
J: TRBJ2-3
D: -
V: TRBV7-2
length: 15
CDR3: CASTAATYSTDTQYF

size: -
J: TRBJ1-5
D: -
V: TRBV18
length: 18
CDR3: CASSPRGFDSVGNQPQHF

size: few
J: TRBJ2-3
D: -
V: TRBV4-3
length: 12
CDR3: CASSQDRGTQYF

size: -
J: TRBJ1-5
D: -
V: TRBV27
length: 16
CDR3: CASAPHILGGNQPQHF

size: -
J: TRBJ2-1
D: TRBD1
V: TRBV6-5
length: 15
CDR3: CASSRTGGGYNEQFF

size: -
J: TRBJ1-3
D: TRBD1
V: TRBV7-8
length: 17
CDR3: CASSYTGDRVYGNTIYF

size: -
J: TRBJ2-3
D: -
V: TRBV18
length: 15
CDR3: CASPARGAAIDTQYF

size: few
J: TRBJ1-5
D: -
V: TRBV20-1
length: 11
CDR3: CSARESEAQHF

size: -
J: TRBJ2-4
D: TRBD2
V: TRBV19
length: 16
CDR3: CASSPDGGFSKNIQYF

size: -
J: TRBJ2-1
D: TRBD2
V: TRBV5-6
length: 18
CDR3: CASSLPGETSGGLDEQFF

size: -
J: TRBJ2-3
D: TRBD2
V: TRBV6-5
length: 16
CDR3: CASSYSPGLAGVTQYF

size: few
J: TRBJ1-3
D: TRBD1
V: TRBV6-5
length: 13
CDR3: CASYTGAGNTIYF

size: -
J: TRBJ1-2
D: -
V: TRBV5-1
length: 14
CDR3: CASSSQRRPVVYTF

size: -
J: TRBJ1-5
D: TRBD1
V: TRBV29-1
length: 13
CDR3: CSVRDSDNQPQHF

size: -
J: TRBJ2-1
D: TRBD2
V: TRBV28
length: 14
CDR3: CATKSGGARNEQFF

size: -
J: TRBJ1-3
D: -
V: TRBV19
length: 16
CDR3: CASSDTPATSGNTIYF

size: once
J: TRBJ2-7
D: TRBD2
V: TRBV10-1
length: 16
CDR3: CASSDRTSGGSYEQYF

size: -
J: TRBJ2-4
D: TRBD1
V: TRBV4-3
length: 14
CDR3: CASSSTGDENIQYF

size: -
J: TRBJ2-2
D: -
V: TRBV7-6
length: 15
CDR3: CASSLGQGNTGELFF